Below are 18 T cell receptor beta chains sequenced from a single sample in a study of T cell responses to AZD1222 COVID-19 vaccine. Profiling relied on immunoSEQ multiplex PCR, and the TCRdb table lists in-frame clones only, not all of them. Here the sample spans 150,000 or so clones, around 90% being singletons. Here the sequenced sample was peripheral blood, taken on day 0 of AZD1222 vaccination. Receptors originate from an adult in good health.

The rearrangement joins TRBV27 to TRBJ1-2, with D hard to call. The CDR3 consists of 14 residues. The germline V gene encodes CDR1 MNHEY and CDR2 SMNVEV (reference sequence). The V end was cut by 3 bases, the J end by 8 bases, with 16 bases between. CDR3 bases: TGTGCCAGCAGTTTGACTCTCACGGTGGGCGGCTACACCTTC. It specifies CASSLTLTVGGYTF.

The CDR3 loop reads CASSLASHSGGYTF. CDR3 coding DNA: TGTGCCAGCAGCTTAGCCTCACATTCTGGTGGCTACACCTTC. The rearrangement links TRBV7-9 to TRBJ1-2, with D unclear. This CDR3 region has 14 residues. V dropped 0 bases and J dropped 7 bases, with 12 bases sitting between them. Per the germline V gene, CDR1 is SEHNR and CDR2 is FQNEAQ (reference sequence). Together with reference TRBV7-9 and TRBJ1-2, the CDR3 gives the full variable domain: DTGVSQNPRHKITKRGQNVTFRCDPISEHNRLYWYRQTLGQGPEFLTYFQNEAQLEKSRLLSDRFSAERPKGSFSTLEIQRTEQGDSAMYLCASSLASHSGGYTFGSGTRLTVV.

This clone turned up a few times. This chain uses TRBV3-1 (or the pseudogene TRBV3-2) with TRBJ2-1; D may match TRBD1 or TRBD2 (5 bases each). The CDR3 totals 14 residues. The V and J ends lost 4 bases and 7 bases respectively, with 14 bases between them. Germline lookup yields CDR1 LGHDT and CDR2 YNNKEL (reference sequence). For the CDR3, the DNA is TGTGCCAGCAGCCTCGGGACGGATAGGAATGAGCAGTTCTTC. Protein product: CASSLGTDRNEQFF.

The chain couples TRBV9 to TRBJ2-7; D is possibly TRBD2 (5 bases). V lost 4 bases, J lost 3 bases, and 14 bases lay in between. The CDR3 has 14 amino acids. The germline CDR1 and CDR2 sequences are SGDLS and YYNGEE. The CDR3 here is CASSTREHRYEQYF. In DNA form, the CDR3 reads TGTGCCAGCAGCACACGGGAACATCGCTACGAGCAGTACTTC.

This clone was recorded only once. The gene calls are TRBV18 and TRBJ2-7; D uncertain. With 3 bases removed from V and 1 base from J, the gap between germline ends came to 7 bases. The germline V gene has CDR1 KGHSH and CDR2 LQKENI. This CDR3 contains 13 residues. CDR3 nucleotides: TGTGCCAGCTCACCTCAGGCGTCCTACGAGCAGTACTTC. Protein product: CASSPQASYEQYF.

The rearrangement uses TRBV5-6 and TRBJ1-3; D ambiguous. This CDR3 comprises 16 residues. Between the trimmed V and J ends, which lost 0 bases and 0 bases, there was a span of 10 bases. Germline values: CDR1 SGHDT, CDR2 YYEEEE. In DNA form, the CDR3 reads TGTGCCAGCAGCTTGGGGCGCAGGAACTCTGGAAACACCATATATTTT. Translated, it gives CASSLGRRNSGNTIYF.

This clone has just one count. V usage is TRBV9 and J usage is TRBJ1-4; D is perhaps TRBD1 (5 bases). The CDR3 is 14 residues long. V was trimmed by 7 bases and J by 8 bases, leaving 18 bases between them. Germline V gene sequence: CDR1 SGDLS, CDR2 YYNGEE. The CDR3 is CASGKSWGGEKLFF. The CDR3, as DNA: TGTGCCAGCGGCAAAAGCTGGGGCGGCGAAAAACTGTTTTTT.

The chain employs TRBV14 and TRBJ1-1, with no clear D. Trimming left V 4 bases short and J 6 bases short, with 21 bases between. This CDR3 comprises 16 residues. Germline CDR1 and CDR2: SGHDN and FVKESK. CDR3 coding DNA: TGTGCCAGCAGCCGCCCGGAGGGTTTGGGGATACCTGAAGCTTTCTTT. It specifies CASSRPEGLGIPEAFF.

V and J are TRBV5-5 and TRBJ1-1; TRBD1 agrees at 8 bases. Trimming removed 4 bases from V and 4 bases from J; junction bases left unmatched: 3. Germline-derived CDR1 and CDR2 are SGHKS and YYEKEE (reference sequence). The CDR3 is 13 residues long. The chain's CDR3 is CASSHTGGTEAFF. The CDR3 DNA reads as TGTGCCAGCAGCCATACAGGGGGCACTGAAGCTTTCTTT.

The chain employs TRBV30 and TRBJ2-2; no definite D call. CDR1 is GTSNPN, CDR2 SVGIG, per germline (reference sequence). This CDR3 has 14 amino acids. Trimming took off 0 bases at V and 4 bases at J, with 9 bases between the two ends. This CDR3 reads CAWSVSQFTGELFF. The CDR3 coding sequence is TGTGCCTGGAGTGTATCCCAGTTCACCGGGGAGCTGTTTTTT.

The chain links TRBV11-2 to TRBJ1-5; no definite D call. The CDR3 has 15 residues. Germline loops: CDR1 SGHAT, CDR2 FQNNGV. Trimming took 2 bases from V and 4 from J, leaving 12 bases between them. CDR3 bases: TGTGCCAGCAGCTTACTAAGAGGGATAAATCAGCCCCAGCATTTT. This sequence encodes CASSLLRGINQPQHF.

This chain uses TRBV9 with TRBJ2-2; no firm D call. Germline CDR1 is SGDLS and CDR2 is YYNGEE. This CDR3 has 11 residues. The germline V and J ends were trimmed by 4 bases and 7 bases, with 5 bases remaining between them. For the CDR3, the DNA is TGTGCCAGCAGCCACATCGGGGAGCTGTTTTTT. Translation gives CASSHIGELFF.

This sequence joins TRBV9 and TRBJ2-6; D remains unclear. From germline, CDR1 is SGDLS and CDR2 YYNGEE. The V end was cut by 4 bases, the J end by 0 bases, with 5 bases between. The CDR3 covers 14 residues. The CDR3 sequence: CASSTHSGANVLTF. For the CDR3, the DNA is TGTGCCAGCAGCACCCACTCTGGGGCCAACGTCCTGACTTTC.

This clone was seen once. Its ends do not fully match the called genes, so a read error is possible. J is TRBJ1-5 and V is TRBV28; the D is unclear. Germline loops: CDR1 MDHEN, CDR2 SYDVKM. The CDR3 has 12 residues. The CDR3 region is CASTLGYQPQHF. The CDR3 bases are TGTGCCAGCACTTTAGGGTATCAGCCCCAGCATTTT.

The chain joins TRBV7-8 to TRBJ1-6; perhaps TRBD1 as D (6 bases). The germline V gene encodes CDR1 SGHVS and CDR2 FQNEAQ. The CDR3 spans 14 residues. Trimming took off 2 bases at V and 6 bases at J, with 8 bases between the two ends. The CDR3, as DNA: TGTGCCAGCAGCTTATCAGGGGCTAATTCACCCCTCCACTTT. It translates to CASSLSGANSPLHF.

V and J are TRBV2 and TRBJ2-7; no clear D. Per germline, CDR1 SNHLY and CDR2 FYNNEI. This CDR3 contains 12 residues. The V gene lost 6 bases and the J gene lost 0 bases, with 6 bases spanning the gap. CDR3 sequence (DNA): TGTGCCAGCAGGCCGGACTCCTACGAGCAGTACTTC. Protein product: CASRPDSYEQYF.

The chain has TRBV7-9 and TRBJ2-7, with 8 nucleotides matching TRBD2. Germline loops: CDR1 SEHNR, CDR2 FQNEAQ (reference sequence). V dropped 3 bases and J dropped 4; count of bases not matched to a gene: 2. The CDR3 extends over 13 amino acids. CDR3 DNA: TGTGCCAGCAGCTTGGGACTAGGGTACGAGCAGTACTTC. It specifies CASSLGLGYEQYF.

CDR3: CASSGPTGPYGYTF. CDR3 in DNA: TGTGCCAGCAGCGGACCGACAGGGCCCTATGGCTACACCTTC. The chain has TRBV5-4 and TRBJ1-2; 7 nucleotides match TRBD1. Germline V lookup: CDR1 SGHNT, CDR2 YYREEE (reference sequence). The CDR3 runs 14 residues. V trimming: 4 bases; J trimming: 4 bases; junction bases outside the gene matches: 7.